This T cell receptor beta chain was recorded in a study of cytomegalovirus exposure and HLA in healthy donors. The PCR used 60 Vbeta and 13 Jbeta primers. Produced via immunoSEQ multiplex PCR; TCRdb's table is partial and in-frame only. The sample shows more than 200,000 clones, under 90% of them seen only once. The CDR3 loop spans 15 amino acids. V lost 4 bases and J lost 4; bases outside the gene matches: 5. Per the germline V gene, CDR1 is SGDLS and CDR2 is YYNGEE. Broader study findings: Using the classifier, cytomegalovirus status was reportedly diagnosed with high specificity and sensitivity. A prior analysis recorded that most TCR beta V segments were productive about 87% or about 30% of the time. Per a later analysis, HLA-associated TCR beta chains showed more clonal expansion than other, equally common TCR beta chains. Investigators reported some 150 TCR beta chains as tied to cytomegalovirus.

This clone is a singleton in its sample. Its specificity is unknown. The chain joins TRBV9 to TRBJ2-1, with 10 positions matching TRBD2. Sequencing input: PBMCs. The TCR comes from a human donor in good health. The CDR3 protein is CASSYTSGTYNEQFF. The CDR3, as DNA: TGTGCCAGCAGCTATACTAGCGGGACATACAATGAGCAGTTCTTC.